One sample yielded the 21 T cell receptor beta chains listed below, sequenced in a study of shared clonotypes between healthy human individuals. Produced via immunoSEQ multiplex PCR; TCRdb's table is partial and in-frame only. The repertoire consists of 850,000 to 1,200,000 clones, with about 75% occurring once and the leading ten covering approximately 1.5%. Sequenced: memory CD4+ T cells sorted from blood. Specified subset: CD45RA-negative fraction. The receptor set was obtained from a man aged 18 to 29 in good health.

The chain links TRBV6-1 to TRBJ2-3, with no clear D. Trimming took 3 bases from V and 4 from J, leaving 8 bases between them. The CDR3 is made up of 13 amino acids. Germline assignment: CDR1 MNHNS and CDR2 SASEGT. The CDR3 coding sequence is TGTGCCAGCAGTGACTGGGCGTCAGATACGCAGTATTTT. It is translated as CASSDWASDTQYF.

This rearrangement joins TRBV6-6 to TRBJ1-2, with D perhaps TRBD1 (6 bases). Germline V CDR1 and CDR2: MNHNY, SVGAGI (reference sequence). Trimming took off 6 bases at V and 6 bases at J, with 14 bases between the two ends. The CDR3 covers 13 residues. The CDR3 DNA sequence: TGTGCCAGCAGCCAACAGGGATCTAATGGCTACACCTTC. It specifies CASSQQGSNGYTF.

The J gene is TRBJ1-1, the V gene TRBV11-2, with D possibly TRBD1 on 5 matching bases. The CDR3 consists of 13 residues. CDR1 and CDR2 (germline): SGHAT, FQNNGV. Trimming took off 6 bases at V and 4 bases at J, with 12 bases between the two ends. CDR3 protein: CASRLDSGTEAFF. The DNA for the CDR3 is TGTGCCAGCAGACTAGACAGTGGCACTGAAGCTTTCTTT.

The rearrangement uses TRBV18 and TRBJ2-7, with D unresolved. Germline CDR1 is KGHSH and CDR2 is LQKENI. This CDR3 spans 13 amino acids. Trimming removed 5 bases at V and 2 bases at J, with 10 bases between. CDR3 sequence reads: CASSSSPTYEQYF. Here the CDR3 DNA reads TGTGCCAGCTCATCGAGCCCCACCTACGAGCAGTACTTC.

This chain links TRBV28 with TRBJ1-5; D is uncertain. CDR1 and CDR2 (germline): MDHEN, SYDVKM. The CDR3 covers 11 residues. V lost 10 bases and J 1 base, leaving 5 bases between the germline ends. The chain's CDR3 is CATDSNQPQHF. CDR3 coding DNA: TGTGCCACCGACAGCAATCAGCCCCAGCATTTT.

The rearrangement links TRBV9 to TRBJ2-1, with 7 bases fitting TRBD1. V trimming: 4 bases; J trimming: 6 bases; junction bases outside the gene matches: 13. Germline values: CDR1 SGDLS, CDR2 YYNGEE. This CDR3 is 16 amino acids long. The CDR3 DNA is TGTGCCAGCAGCCTAGGGACAGAACAGCCGTTCAATGAGCAGTTCTTC. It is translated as CASSLGTEQPFNEQFF.

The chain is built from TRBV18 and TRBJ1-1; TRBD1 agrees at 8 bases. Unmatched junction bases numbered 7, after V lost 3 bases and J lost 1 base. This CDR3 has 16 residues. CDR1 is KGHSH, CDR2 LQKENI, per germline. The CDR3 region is CASSPQPGTGNTEAFF. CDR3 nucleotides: TGTGCCAGCTCACCCCAACCTGGGACAGGGAACACTGAAGCTTTCTTT.

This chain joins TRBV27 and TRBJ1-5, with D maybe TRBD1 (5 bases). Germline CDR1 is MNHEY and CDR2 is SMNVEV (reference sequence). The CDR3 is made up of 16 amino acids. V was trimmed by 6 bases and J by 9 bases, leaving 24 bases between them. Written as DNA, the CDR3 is TGTGCCAGCAGCCCCACGCTCGGATGGGGGTCCGGGCCCCAGCATTTT. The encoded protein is CASSPTLGWGSGPQHF.

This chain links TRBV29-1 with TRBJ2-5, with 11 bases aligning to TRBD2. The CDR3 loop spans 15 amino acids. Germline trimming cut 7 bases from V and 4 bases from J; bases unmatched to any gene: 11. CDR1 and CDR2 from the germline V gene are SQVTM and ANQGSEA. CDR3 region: CSATHSGGALETQYF. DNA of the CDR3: TGCAGCGCCACCCATAGCGGGGGGGCCCTAGAGACCCAGTACTTC. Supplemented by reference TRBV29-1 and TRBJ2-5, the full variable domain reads SAVISQKPSRDICQRGTSLTIQCQVDSQVTMMFWYRQQPGQSLTLIATANQGSEATYESGFVIDKFPISRPNLTFSTLTVSNMSPEDSSIYLCSATHSGGALETQYFGPGTRLLVL.

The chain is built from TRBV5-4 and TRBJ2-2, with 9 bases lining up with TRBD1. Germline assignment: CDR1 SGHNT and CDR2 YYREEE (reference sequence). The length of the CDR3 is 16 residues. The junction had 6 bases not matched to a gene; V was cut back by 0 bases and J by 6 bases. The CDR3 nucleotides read TGTGCCAGCAGCTTGGGGACCCGGGACAGGGCCGGGGAGCTGTTTTTT. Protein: CASSLGTRDRAGELFF.

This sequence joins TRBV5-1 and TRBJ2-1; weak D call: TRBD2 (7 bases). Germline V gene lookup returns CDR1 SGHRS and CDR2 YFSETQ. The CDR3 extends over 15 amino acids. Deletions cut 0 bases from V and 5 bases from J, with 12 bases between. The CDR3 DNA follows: TGCGCCAGCAGCTTGGGGCGGGGGCCCAACAATGAGCAGTTCTTC. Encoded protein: CASSLGRGPNNEQFF. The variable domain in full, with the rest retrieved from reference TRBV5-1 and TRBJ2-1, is KAGVTQTPRYLIKTRGQQVTLSCSPISGHRSVSWYQQTPGQGLQFLFEYFSETQRNKGNFPGRFSGRQFSNSRSEMNVSTLELGDSALYLCASSLGRGPNNEQFFGPGTRLTVL.

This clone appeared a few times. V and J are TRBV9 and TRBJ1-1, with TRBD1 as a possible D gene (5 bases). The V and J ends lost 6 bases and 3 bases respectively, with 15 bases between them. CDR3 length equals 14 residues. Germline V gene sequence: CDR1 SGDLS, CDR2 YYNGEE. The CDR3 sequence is CASTRGAQDTEAFF. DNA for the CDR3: TGTGCCAGCACCCGAGGGGCGCAGGACACTGAAGCTTTCTTT. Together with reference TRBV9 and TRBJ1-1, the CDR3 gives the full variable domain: DSGVTQTPKHLITATGQRVTLRCSPRSGDLSVYWYQQSLDQGLQFLIQYYNGEERAKGNILERFSAQQFPDLHSELNLSSLELGDSALYFCASTRGAQDTEAFFGQGTRLTVV.

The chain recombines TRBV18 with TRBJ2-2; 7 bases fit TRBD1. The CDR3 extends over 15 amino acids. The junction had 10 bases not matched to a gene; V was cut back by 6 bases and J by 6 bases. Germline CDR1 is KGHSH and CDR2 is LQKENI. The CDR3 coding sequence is TGTGCCAGCTCCGCGGACAGGCAGAGGGCCGGGGAGCTGTTTTTT. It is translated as CASSADRQRAGELFF.

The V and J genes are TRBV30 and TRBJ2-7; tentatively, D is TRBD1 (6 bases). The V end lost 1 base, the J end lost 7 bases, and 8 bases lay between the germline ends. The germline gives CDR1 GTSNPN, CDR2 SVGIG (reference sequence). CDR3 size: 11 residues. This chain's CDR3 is CAWSDRAEQYF. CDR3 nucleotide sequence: TGTGCCTGGAGTGACAGGGCAGAGCAGTACTTC.

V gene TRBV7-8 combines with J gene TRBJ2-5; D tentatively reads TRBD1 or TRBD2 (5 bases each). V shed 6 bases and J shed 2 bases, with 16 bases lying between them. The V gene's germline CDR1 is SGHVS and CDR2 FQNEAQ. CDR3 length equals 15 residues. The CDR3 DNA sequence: TGTGCCAGCAGGCTAACCGGGGCGCGGCAAGAGACCCAGTACTTC. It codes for CASRLTGARQETQYF.

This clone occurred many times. CDR3 sequence reads: CASSLAYAIQETQYF. Written as DNA, the CDR3 is TGTGCCAGCAGCTTAGCGTACGCGATACAAGAGACCCAGTACTTC. The chain recombines TRBV7-9 with TRBJ2-5; D unresolved. The ends were cut back, 0 bases at V and 2 bases at J, with 10 bases in the middle. Germline-derived CDR1 and CDR2 are SEHNR and FQNEAQ (reference sequence). The CDR3 loop spans 15 amino acids.

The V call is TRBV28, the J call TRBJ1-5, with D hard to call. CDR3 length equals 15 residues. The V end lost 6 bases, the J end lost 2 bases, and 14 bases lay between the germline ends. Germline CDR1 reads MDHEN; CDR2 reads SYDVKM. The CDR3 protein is CASSRFSLGNQPQHF. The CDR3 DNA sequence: TGTGCCAGCAGCCGATTTTCTTTAGGCAATCAGCCCCAGCATTTT.

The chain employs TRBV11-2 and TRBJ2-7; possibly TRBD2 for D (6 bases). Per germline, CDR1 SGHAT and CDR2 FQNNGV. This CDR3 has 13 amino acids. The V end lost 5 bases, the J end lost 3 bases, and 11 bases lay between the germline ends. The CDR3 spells CASSTGLIYEQYF. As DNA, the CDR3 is TGTGCCAGCAGCACGGGACTCATCTACGAGCAGTACTTC.

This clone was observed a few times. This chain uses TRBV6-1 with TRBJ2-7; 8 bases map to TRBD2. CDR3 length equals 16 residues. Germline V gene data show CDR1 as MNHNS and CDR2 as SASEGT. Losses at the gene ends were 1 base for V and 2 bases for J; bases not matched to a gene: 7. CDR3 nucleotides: TGTGCCAGCAGTGAAGGCTTATGGGGACTAGCCTACGAGCAGTACTTC. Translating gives CASSEGLWGLAYEQYF.

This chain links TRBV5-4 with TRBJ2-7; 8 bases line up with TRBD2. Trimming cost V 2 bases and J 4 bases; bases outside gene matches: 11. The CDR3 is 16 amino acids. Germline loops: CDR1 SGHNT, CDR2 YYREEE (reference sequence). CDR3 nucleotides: TGTGCCAGCAGCTTAGATCCCGGGGGGGGGCCGTACGAGCAGTACTTC. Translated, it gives CASSLDPGGGPYEQYF.

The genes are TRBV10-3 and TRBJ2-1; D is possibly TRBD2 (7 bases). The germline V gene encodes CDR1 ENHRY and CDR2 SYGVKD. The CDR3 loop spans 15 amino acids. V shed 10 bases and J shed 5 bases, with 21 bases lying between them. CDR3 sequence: CASMPGGLMDNEQFF. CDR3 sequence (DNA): TGTGCCAGCATGCCCGGGGGGCTCATGGACAATGAGCAGTTCTTC.